One sample yielded the 8 T cell receptor beta chains listed below, sequenced in a study of T cells after yellow fever vaccination (dated by TCRdb to between 2017 and 2020). The sample's treatment or condition, from its label and the paper: live attenuated yellow fever vaccine strain. Library generation was performed with 5' RACE. The instrument was an Illumina HiSeq 2500. TCRdb reanalyzed the raw reads on its own, using fastp at Q25 for trimming and MiXCR for clone calling, and kept in-frame beta chains. CDR3 protein duplicates are merged, each entry listing the most common genes and DNA. The sample table shows tens of thousands of distinct CDR3 sequences, and more than 5.5% are seen once. The ten largest clones represent under 45% of the sample. The starting material was CD8+ T cells sorted from PBMCs, obtained around 5 days after the first yellow fever vaccination. The receptors stem from a man between 18 and 29 years old who received the YFV17D yellow fever vaccine.

For this clonotype: A much larger clonotype is one base distant, so this may be a read error. The rearrangement joins TRBV4-1 to TRBJ2-2, with 13 bases lining up with TRBD2. Germline CDR1 reads MGHRA; CDR2 reads YSYEKL. The V and J ends lost 6 bases and 10 bases, in that order; junction bases with no gene match: 8. CDR3 length: 15 amino acids. CDR3 sequence (DNA): TGCGCCAGCAGACGGACTAGCGGGGGCCCTCTGGAGCTGTTTTTT. Encoded protein: CASRRTSGGPLELFF.

This clonotype has a count of ten or more. The genes are TRBV7-9 and TRBJ2-7; D possibly corresponds to TRBD1 (6 bases). The CDR3 loop spans 15 amino acids. Germline CDR1 and CDR2: SEHNR and FQNEAQ (reference sequence). V was clipped by 4 bases and J by 0 bases, with 13 bases between them. The CDR3 reads CASSSTGIISYEQYF. Written as DNA, the CDR3 is TGTGCCAGCAGCTCGACAGGAATAATCTCCTACGAGCAGTACTTC.

The rearrangement links TRBV4-2 to TRBJ1-5; D perhaps matches TRBD1 (6 bases). Trimming pared 2 bases from V and 2 bases from J, leaving 13 bases between. Germline V CDR1 and CDR2: LGHNA, YNFKEQ. This CDR3 has 16 residues. CDR3 amino acids: CASSQTGLSGNQPQHF. The CDR3 bases are TGTGCCAGCAGCCAAACAGGGCTGAGTGGCAATCAGCCCCAGCATTTT.

This clonotype was counted a few times. The chain uses TRBV6-2 or TRBV6-3 and TRBJ2-3; the match to TRBD1 covers 9 bases. Germline-derived CDR1 and CDR2 are MNHEY and SVGEGT. V gave up 5 bases and J gave up 4 bases; unmatched junction bases: 13. The CDR3 runs to 17 residues. CDR3 region: CASSGPFRDRAPDTQYF. Here the CDR3 DNA reads TGTGCCAGCAGTGGGCCCTTCCGGGACAGGGCCCCAGATACGCAGTATTTT.

In this sample, this clonotype turned up many times. The CDR3 DNA sequence: TGTGCCAGCAGTGAGGGGGGTGAGCAGTTCTTC. Translation: CASSEGGEQFF. The V call is TRBV12-3 or TRBV12-4, the J call TRBJ2-1; D is tentatively TRBD1 or TRBD2 (6 bases each). V was trimmed by 5 bases and J by 9 bases, leaving 8 bases between them. The CDR3 loop spans 11 amino acids.

The V and J genes are TRBV7-3 and TRBJ2-3, with 7 bases aligning to TRBD1. The germline gives CDR1 SGHTA, CDR2 FQGTGA. The CDR3 sequence is 14 residues long. With 8 bases clipped from V and 2 bases from J, the junction kept 7 bases outside the gene matches. The CDR3 sequence is CASGKTGPTDTQYF. CDR3 nucleotides: TGTGCCAGCGGCAAGACAGGGCCCACAGATACGCAGTATTTT.

This clonotype was found a few times. This chain connects TRBV7-9 to TRBJ2-1; 8 bases align to TRBD1. The germline V gene encodes CDR1 SEHNR and CDR2 FQNEAQ (reference sequence). V dropped 4 bases and J dropped 7; count of bases not matched to a gene: 3. The CDR3 contains 13 residues. CDR3 loop: CASSSGGSNEQFF. DNA for the CDR3: TGTGCCAGCAGCTCAGGGGGCTCAAATGAGCAGTTCTTC.

V is TRBV27 and J is TRBJ2-1, with D perhaps assigned TRBD1 or TRBD2 (5 bases each). Trimming pared 5 bases from V and 0 bases from J, leaving 11 bases between. CDR1 MNHEY and CDR2 SMNVEV come from the germline V gene (reference sequence). CDR3 length: 15 residues. This CDR3 is CASSRTGPSYNEQFF. As DNA, the CDR3 is TGTGCCAGCAGTCGGACGGGGCCCTCCTACAATGAGCAGTTCTTC.